The T cell receptor beta chain described here comes from a study of shared clonotypes between healthy human individuals (TCRdb year 2020). As for the study more broadly: The cohort included three men and a couple of women between 18 and 49 years of age. Per donor, leukapheresis produced somewhere between about 0.94 and 9.5 billion PBMCs. Blood TCR repertoires of a handful of healthy adults were deeply sequenced to estimate repertoire size and the extent of clonotype sharing between individuals. Per donor, three plates each were used for CD4 naive and CD4 memory, two for CD8 naive, and one for CD8 memory. Libraries were prepared and TCR repertoires were sequenced by different laboratories using diverse techniques, in order to increase sequencing depth and limit assay-specific biases. Study-level results and caveats: The genetic and exposure-history diversity represented was limited by the small number of donors. Compared with non-shared clonotypes, clonotypes shared by all four sorted-subset donors had higher generation probabilities. Across four donors, roughly 5% of naive CD4, over 3% of naive CD8, roughly 2.2% of memory CD4, and roughly 0.41% of memory CD8 clonotypes were shared. Even with the large sequencing depth, rarefaction of the sorted-subset datasets indicated that sequencing was incomplete. Larger estimated clonotype richness was generally found for naive subsets than for memory subsets. Sampling was restricted to blood, and TCR repertoires in tissues likely differ from the TCR repertoires found in blood. Based on pairwise subsampling, the degree of clonotype sharing among donors was expected to be affected by sequencing depth.

TCR CDR3 regions were amplified from genomic DNA by multiplex PCR using the deep immunoSEQ assay. Genomic DNA extracted from each cell subset was distributed evenly over all wells of several immunoSEQ 96-well plates, and each plate served as one replicate. For sorted subsets, roughly 0.2 ug genomic DNA, equal to about 30,000 T cell genomes, was loaded into each replicate PCR. Purified libraries were measured with a Qubit 3.0 fluorometer, size-checked on a Bioanalyzer 2100, and measured again with the KAPA Library Quantification kit. Each immunoSEQ 96-well plate was sequenced on its own single-read 150-cycle Illumina NextSeq 550 flow cell. The study's own analysis went as follows. Because the immunoSEQ output held only junctional sequences and lacked quality scores, the filtering could not match the filtering applied to full-length reads. Sequences were annotated with PyIR, a Python wrapper for IgBLAST v1.9, using IMGT germline references to assign V/J genes and CDR3. Any read was removed if the V/J assignment was weak (E-value above 1e-6), the CDR3 was missing, or the read contained stop codons, out-of-frame junctions, or ambiguous translated residues. V3J clonotypes were defined as sequences sharing the same inferred V gene, J gene, and CDR3 amino acid sequence. The percentage overlap between two repertoires was calculated by dividing the number of shared unique clonotypes by the size of the smaller repertoire. Repertoire richness was assessed with RTK rarefaction, the Chao1 estimator, and Recon v2.1 estimates of unobserved clonotypes. Generation probabilities were computed with OLGA for all TCRbeta clonotypes obtained by the gDNA method from several donors. TCRdb stores this immuneACCESS table with in-frame sequences only. Part of the clones is absent; in the studies checked, under half of the shortfall reflects unresolved V genes, and no reason is known for the rest. The V and J calls and the clone size are those of that table, but D and trimming were determined from the DNA. The sample has approximately 95,000 clones on record, roughly two thirds of them singletons. Together, the top ten hold 35% to 55% of the sample.

Note on this clone: The clone's antigen remains unknown. Given a much more abundant clone one base away, this may be a read error. Additional DNA sequences in this sample encode the identical CDR3.

The donors were healthy, HIV-negative adults who had no recently reported acute infections or vaccinations. Every donor was a Caucasian adult living in Nashville, Tennessee, USA. The CD8 memory samples were a combination of magnetically selected CD45RO+ cells and CCR7-negative CD45RA+ effector memory (TemRA) cells. After blood collection by leukapheresis, PBMCs were isolated using Ficoll-Histopaque density gradient centrifugation and then cryopreserved in the vapor phase of liquid nitrogen. Analytical flow cytometry was used to check the purity and quantity of each magnetically sorted T cell population. Genomic DNA was isolated from every sorted fraction and measured by UV absorbance on a Nanodrop 2000c. Looking up the germline V gene yields CDR1 SQVTM and CDR2 ANQGSEA. V lost 3 bases and J lost 6 bases; the stretch between them is 9 bases long. The CDR3 spans 11 residues, from the cysteine through the phenylalanine. Of all the DNA, just the CDR3 is kept, 33 bases in frame from base 1.

This chain is built from TRBV29-1 and TRBJ2-7; no D gene can be assigned with confidence. The clonotype originates from a man aged 25-40 years in good health. The sample consisted of memory CD8+ T cells sorted from blood. This specimen's cell subset or site label, interpreted: CD45RO+ cells pooled with CCR7-negative TemRA cells. This receptor carries the CDR3 CSVEALGEQYF. The DNA reads as follows: TGCAGCGTTGAGGCGCTAGGCGAGCAGTACTTC.